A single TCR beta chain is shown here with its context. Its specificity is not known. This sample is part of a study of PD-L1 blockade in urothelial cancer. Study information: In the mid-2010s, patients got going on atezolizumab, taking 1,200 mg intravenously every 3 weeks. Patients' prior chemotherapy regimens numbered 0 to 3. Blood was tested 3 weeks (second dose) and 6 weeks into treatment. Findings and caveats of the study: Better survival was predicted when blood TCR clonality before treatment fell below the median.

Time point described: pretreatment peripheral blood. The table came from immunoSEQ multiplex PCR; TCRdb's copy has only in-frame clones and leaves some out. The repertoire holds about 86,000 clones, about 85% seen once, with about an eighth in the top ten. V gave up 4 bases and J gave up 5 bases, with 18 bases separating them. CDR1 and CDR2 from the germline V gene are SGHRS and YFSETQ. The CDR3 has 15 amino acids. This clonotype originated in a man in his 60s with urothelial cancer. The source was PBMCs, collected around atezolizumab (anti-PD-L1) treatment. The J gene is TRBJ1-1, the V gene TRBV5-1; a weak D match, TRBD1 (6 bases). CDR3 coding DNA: TGCGCCAGCAGCGAATCACAGGGTAAGGGGACTGAAGCTTTCTTT. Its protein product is CASSESQGKGTEAFF.